This T cell receptor (beta chain) was observed in a study of T cell responses to AZD1222 COVID-19 vaccine (dated by TCRdb to the early 2020s). At the level of the whole study: TCR sequencing was performed for fewer than 250 trial participants, of whom 200 to 220 were given two doses of AZD1222 and approximately 25 were given two doses of MenACWY control vaccine. Trial participants were enrolled by age into 18-55, 56-69 and 70-plus year subgroups, with around 150, 28 and 57 TCR-sequenced participants respectively. Summary of the overall study and its limitations: The 56-69-year group was small, and its depth increase did not reach significance, likely because of low power. Conclusions about previously exposed vaccinees are limited because only six or seven AZD1222 recipients were SARS-CoV-2 seropositive at baseline. Because no day 14 peak-response samples were available, the repertoires could be characterized only after the peak T cell response. Participants were mostly white British, with more females than males. The authors suggested clonal diversity may have been underestimated. The vaccine-associated CD4 TCRs covered the entire spike protein, and the dominant responses fell in regions 160-218 and 743-854. After two AZD1222 doses, both the breadth and the depth of spike-specific TCRs were significantly higher than at day 0 and than in MenACWY recipients. Nearly half of unique spike-specific TCRs reportedly recognized epitopes outside regions mutated in the B.1.351 and B.1.1.7 variants.

Concerning this clone itself: The target of this receptor is not known. No much larger clone exists at a distance of one base, and base qualities are not known.

The CDR3 regions of human TCRbeta chains were subjected to immunosequencing. For the original study's pipeline: Repertoire TCRs were matched against a reference library of SARS-CoV-2-specific TCRs generated with the MIRA antigen-specificity platform. Breadth was defined as the fraction of unique TCRs that were SARS-CoV-2-associated. Depth was defined as the fraction of total T cells that were SARS-CoV-2-associated. Using the MIRA data, each spike-specific TCR was assigned both to the spike region to which the TCR was reactive and to a CD4 or CD8 class. Log10-transformed breadth and depth values were compared by one-way ANOVA with Sidak's multiple comparisons tests. Sourced from immuneACCESS, this table was stored by TCRdb with only in-frame sequences that have V and J called. A share of the clones is absent; for the studies checked, an unresolved V gene accounts for under half, and the remainder has no known explanation. V and J calls plus clone size are reproduced from that table; the DNA served to infer D and trimming. This sample lists around 120,000 clones; 80% to 95% were detected once. About 1.1% of the sample lies in the top ten.

Sequences KGHSH (CDR1) and LQKENI (CDR2) are obtained from the germline V gene. Unmatched junction bases come to 5, with V trimmed by 3 bases and J by 1 base. Including cysteine and phenylalanine, the CDR3 has 15 amino acids. Only the CDR3 part of the read is kept: 45 bases, read in frame from the first base. The time point label, read with the paper, signifies: about 28 days (+/-7) after the second vaccine dose. Because spike-specific TCR depth and breadth did not differ between the two schedules, AZD1222 recipients who got a second dose at roughly 4 weeks were pooled with those who got a second dose at roughly 12 weeks. The vaccinee samples were drawn from two UK trials, COV001 and COV002, one of which was a single-blind randomized controlled phase 2/3 trial testing AZD1222 (ChAdOx1 nCoV-19) in healthy adults. Trial participant PBMC samples were collected at day 0 and day 28 after the second dose for TCRbeta chain sequencing.

The sequencing used peripheral blood, collected 28 days after the second AZD1222 dose. The rearrangement combines TRBV18 with TRBJ1-1, and 7 junctional nucleotides match TRBD1. This clonotype was obtained from an adult who received the AZD1222 COVID-19 vaccine. This receptor has the CDR3 CASSPSTGRNTEAFF. In nucleotides, the sequence is TGTGCCAGCTCACCCTCGACAGGGCGGAACACTGAAGCTTTCTTT.